These 26 T cell receptor beta chains were sequenced from one sample in a study of blood T cell repertoires in COVID-19. The data were produced by immunoSEQ multiplex PCR, yet TCRdb's version contains in-frame clones alone and is incomplete. The table includes roughly 170,000 clones, just under 85% detected once. Material: peripheral blood. These receptors were obtained from a man aged 40-49 years who had recovered from COVID-19.

This clone was detected a few times. The chain has TRBV7-2 and TRBJ1-6, with a possible D match to TRBD1 (5 bases). The germline V gene encodes CDR1 SGHTA and CDR2 FQGNSA. CDR3 size: 15 residues. V lost 0 bases to trimming and J lost 9 bases, with 12 bases between them. Here the CDR3 reads CASSLAFQGGSPLHF. CDR3 sequence (DNA): TGTGCCAGCAGCTTAGCCTTTCAGGGCGGTTCACCCCTCCACTTT.

The chain carries TRBV10-2 and TRBJ2-6; D gene uncertain. The CDR3 runs 12 residues. V shed 3 bases and J shed 5 bases, with 2 bases lying between them. Germline-derived CDR1 and CDR2 are WSHSY and SAAADI. The CDR3 loop reads CASSDWANVLTF. CDR3 bases: TGCGCCAGCAGTGACTGGGCCAACGTCCTGACTTTC.

The V call is TRBV7-8, the J call TRBJ2-7; maybe TRBD2 (7 bases). From germline, CDR1 is SGHVS and CDR2 FQNEAQ. The V end was cut by 1 base, the J end by 10 bases, with 11 bases between. This CDR3 comprises 12 residues. The DNA of the CDR3 is TGTGCCAGCAGCTTAGGGGGGGGCGCACAGTACTTC. It yields the protein CASSLGGGAQYF.

The CDR3 sequence is CASSAGVGNSPLHF. In DNA, the CDR3 is TGTGCCAGCAGCGCGGGGGTCGGTAATTCACCCCTCCACTTT. The chain links TRBV9 to TRBJ1-6, with D tentatively TRBD1 (5 bases). Looked up from germline, CDR1 is SGDLS and CDR2 is YYNGEE. The CDR3 loop spans 14 amino acids. Deletions cut 3 bases from V and 6 bases from J, with 10 bases between.

The chain joins TRBV7-2 to TRBJ1-3; tentative D call: TRBD1 (6 bases). CDR1 is SGHTA and CDR2 is FQGNSA in the germline V gene. V lost 5 bases to trimming and J lost 4 bases, with 9 bases between them. The CDR3 has 13 amino acids. CDR3 nucleotides: TGTGCCAGCAGCAAAGGGGGAGGAAACACCATATATTTT. It translates to CASSKGGGNTIYF.

The chain couples TRBV7-9 to TRBJ2-1; D is perhaps TRBD2 (6 bases). Trimming left V 8 bases short and J 4 bases short, with 18 bases between. The CDR3 loop spans 15 amino acids. The germline V gene has CDR1 SEHNR and CDR2 FQNEAQ (reference sequence). The CDR3 loop reads CASRPGDIPYNEQFF. The CDR3 DNA is TGTGCCAGCCGCCCGGGAGACATACCTTACAATGAGCAGTTCTTC.

The chain recombines TRBV10-1 with TRBJ2-1; TRBD1 agrees at 10 bases. CDR1 WNHNN and CDR2 SYGVQD come from the germline V gene (reference sequence). The CDR3 covers 14 residues. The V gene end was trimmed by 2 bases and the J gene end by 5 bases; junction bases not matched to a gene: 0. CDR3 residues: CASSEGQGDNEQFF. In nucleotides, the CDR3 is TGCGCCAGCAGTGAGGGACAGGGGGACAATGAGCAGTTCTTC.

The chain carries TRBV6-5 and TRBJ2-1; D call uncertain. The CDR3 contains 12 residues. V lost 7 bases and J lost 4, with 8 bases in between. The germline CDR1 and CDR2 sequences are MNHEY and SVGAGI. CDR3 protein: CASTTRYNEQFF. The CDR3, as DNA: TGTGCCAGCACTACGCGTTACAATGAGCAGTTCTTC.

V is TRBV9 and J is TRBJ2-2, with a weak D call TRBD1 (5 bases). The CDR3 runs to 14 residues. Per germline, CDR1 SGDLS and CDR2 YYNGEE. V lost 4 bases and J lost 3, with 10 bases in between. The CDR3 protein is CASSPRQYTGELFF. CDR3 bases: TGTGCCAGCAGCCCCCGACAGTACACCGGGGAGCTGTTTTTT.

V gene TRBV6-5 combines with J gene TRBJ2-7, with TRBD1 identical over 11 bases. Germline V lookup: CDR1 MNHEY, CDR2 SVGAGI. The CDR3 runs 15 residues. V dropped 6 bases and J dropped 1; count of bases not matched to a gene: 5. The CDR3 DNA is TGTGCCAGCAGCAAGGGACAGGGGGAATCCTACGAGCAGTACTTC. Translated, it gives CASSKGQGESYEQYF.

This chain joins TRBV27 and TRBJ2-2, with TRBD1 as a possible D gene (5 bases). The germline V gene has CDR1 MNHEY and CDR2 SMNVEV (reference sequence). V dropped 3 bases and J dropped 0 bases, with 11 bases sitting between them. The CDR3 extends over 16 amino acids. The CDR3 here is CASSFSGIANTGELFF. CDR3 sequence (DNA): TGTGCCAGCAGTTTCTCAGGGATCGCGAACACCGGGGAGCTGTTTTTT.

J is TRBJ2-7 and V is TRBV21-1; the D segment call TRBD1 is taken from the table without a DNA check. TRBV21-1 is given as a pseudogene. This CDR3 region has 15 residues. The CDR3 coding sequence is TGTGCCAGCAGCTCCATGGACAGGGGAAACGACGAGCAGTACTTC. Translation: CASSSMDRGNDEQYF.

The chain is built from TRBV6-5 and TRBJ1-3; unclear D gene. This CDR3 has 13 residues. V was pared by 10 bases and J by 3 bases, with 13 bases between. CDR1 MNHEY and CDR2 SVGAGI come from the germline V gene. The CDR3 loop is CATLNAGGNTIYF. The CDR3 DNA is TGTGCCACCCTGAACGCGGGTGGAAACACCATATATTTT.

The chain has TRBV11-2 and TRBJ1-1; no definite D call. There are 12 residues in the CDR3. V was trimmed by 5 bases and J by 4 bases, leaving 8 bases between them. Germline V gene data show CDR1 as SGHAT and CDR2 as FQNNGV. CDR3 in amino acids: CASSRGVTEAFF. The CDR3 DNA is TGTGCCAGCAGCCGCGGGGTCACTGAAGCTTTCTTT.

The gene calls are TRBV28 and TRBJ2-7, with D tentatively TRBD1 (6 bases). Germline-derived CDR1 and CDR2 are MDHEN and SYDVKM. V shed 2 bases and J shed 4 bases, with 18 bases lying between them. The CDR3 consists of 16 residues. CDR3 coding DNA: TGTGCCAGCAGTTTAGGGGCATGGGACATTTCTTACGAGCAGTACTTC. Translating it yields CASSLGAWDISYEQYF.

This chain uses TRBV6-4 with TRBJ1-5, with D uncertain. The CDR3 length is 13 residues. The germline V gene has CDR1 MRHNA and CDR2 SNTAGT. The V and J ends lost 4 bases and 8 bases respectively, with 12 bases between them. The CDR3 spells CASSAVPGEPQHF. In DNA form, the CDR3 reads TGTGCCAGCAGTGCAGTCCCCGGGGAGCCCCAGCATTTT.

The chain employs TRBV2 and TRBJ2-1; perhaps TRBD2 as D (6 bases). In germline, CDR1 is SNHLY, CDR2 FYNNEI. There are 14 residues in the CDR3. Deletions cut 4 bases from V and 6 bases from J, with 13 bases between. The CDR3 nucleotides are TGTGCCAGCAGTGGGTGGGCGGGGTCCAATGAGCAGTTCTTC. The encoded protein is CASSGWAGSNEQFF.

This clone was detected only once. The chain uses TRBV5-5 and TRBJ1-6; D remains ambiguous. Germline V gene data show CDR1 as SGHKS and CDR2 as YYEKEE (reference sequence). V lost 2 bases and J lost 7, with 10 bases in between. The CDR3 totals 14 residues. CDR3 region: CASSFKHQNSPLHF. The CDR3 DNA is TGTGCCAGCAGCTTTAAACACCAAAATTCACCCCTCCACTTT.

This chain links TRBV29-1 with TRBJ2-2, with D possibly TRBD1 on 6 matching bases. V lost 3 bases, J lost 6 bases, and 11 bases lay in between. Germline V gene data show CDR1 as SQVTM and CDR2 as ANQGSEA. This CDR3 is built from 13 residues. The CDR3 DNA follows: TGCAGCGTTGAGGGTCCAGGGGCCGGGGAGCTGTTTTTT. It specifies CSVEGPGAGELFF.

The gene calls are TRBV9 and TRBJ2-2, with 7 bases identical to TRBD2. The CDR3 spans 17 residues. Germline V CDR1 and CDR2: SGDLS, YYNGEE. J gave up 4 bases and V 0 bases, and 9 bases lay outside the gene matches. The CDR3 DNA reads TGTGCCAGCAGCGTAGGATGGGGAGGGCGGATCACCGGGGAGCTGTTTTTT. This codes for CASSVGWGGRITGELFF. Using reference TRBV9 and TRBJ2-2 for the parts outside the CDR3, the full variable domain is DSGVTQTPKHLITATGQRVTLRCSPRSGDLSVYWYQQSLDQGLQFLIQYYNGEERAKGNILERFSAQQFPDLHSELNLSSLELGDSALYFCASSVGWGGRITGELFFGEGSRLTVL.

This chain uses TRBV7-2 with TRBJ1-1; a possible D gene is TRBD1 (5 bases). The germline gives CDR1 SGHTA, CDR2 FQGNSA. V was trimmed by 4 bases and J by 5 bases, leaving 8 bases between them. The CDR3 contains 12 residues. CDR3 loop: CASSWGRTEAFF. CDR3 sequence (DNA): TGTGCCAGCAGCTGGGGGAGGACTGAAGCTTTCTTT.

This chain's CDR3 is CASSTRTSGGQETQYF. CDR3 DNA: TGTGCCAGCAGTACGAGAACTAGCGGGGGCCAAGAGACCCAGTACTTC. The V and J genes are TRBV6-2 or TRBV6-3 and TRBJ2-5, with 11 bases lining up with TRBD2. The V gene's germline CDR1 is MNHEY and CDR2 SVGEGT. The V segment lost 5 bases and the J segment 1 base; nucleotides outside the gene matches: 6. The CDR3 spans 16 residues.

The chain couples TRBV6-2 or TRBV6-3 to TRBJ2-1; TRBD1 might be the D (6 bases). V was trimmed by 0 bases and J by 14 bases, leaving 11 bases between them. The CDR3 contains 12 residues. The germline V gene encodes CDR1 MNHEY and CDR2 SVGEGT. CDR3 nucleotide sequence: TGTGCCAGCAGTTACTCTGTAGGGGGTGAGTTCTTC. Protein sequence: CASSYSVGGEFF.

V usage is TRBV18 and J usage is TRBJ2-5, with 11 bases identical to TRBD1. This CDR3 contains 15 residues. The V gene's germline CDR1 is KGHSH and CDR2 LQKENI. Trimming removed 3 bases from V and 3 bases from J; junction bases left unmatched: 3. CDR3 protein: CASSPGTGGEETQYF. Written as DNA, the CDR3 is TGTGCCAGCTCACCCGGGACAGGGGGGGAAGAGACCCAGTACTTC.

V usage is TRBV3-1 (or the pseudogene TRBV3-2) and J usage is TRBJ2-2; no firm D call. There are 14 residues in the CDR3. The germline V gene has CDR1 LGHDT and CDR2 YNNKEL (reference sequence). With 2 bases removed from V and 4 bases from J, the gap between germline ends came to 8 bases. The CDR3: CASSQSSRTGELFF. In nucleotides, the CDR3 is TGTGCCAGCAGCCAATCAAGCCGCACCGGGGAGCTGTTTTTT.

The V and J genes are TRBV7-9 and TRBJ2-5; D call uncertain. The germline V and J ends were trimmed by 3 bases and 4 bases, with 3 bases remaining between them. Germline V CDR1 and CDR2: SEHNR, FQNEAQ (reference sequence). CDR3 length: 11 amino acids. The CDR3 sequence is CASSFRETQYF. In nucleotides, the CDR3 is TGTGCCAGCAGCTTTAGAGAGACCCAGTACTTC.